This T cell receptor (beta chain) stems from a study of blood T cell repertoires in COVID-19. Overall study: Sample material is recorded as cDNA or gDNA derived from T cells, B-cell-depleted T cells, or PBMCs.

Ages ranged from about 18 to 89 years, with residence in about 23 US areas. Participant-reported clinical history was the basis for cohort assignment. Original processing notes: Reference gene primers were amplified, and this amplification served to estimate nucleated cell counts. Libraries were prepared by immunoSEQ multiplex PCR; TCRdb keeps only in-frame clonotypes and omits some of them. The DNA gave D and trimming, while V, J and clone size come from that table. The repertoire holds under 250,000 clones, roughly nine tenths seen once, with about 3.3% in the top ten. Material: PBMCs or T cells enriched from blood (not recorded which). The TCR was taken from a woman under 30 in a cohort exposed to, infected with or recovered from COVID-19 (not recorded which).

CDR3 DNA: TGTGCCAGTAGTACCCGGGGGTTCCAAGAGACCCAGTACTTC. This codes for CASSTRGFQETQYF. The rearrangement links TRBV19 to TRBJ2-5, with a possible D match to TRBD2 (6 bases). Between the trimmed V and J ends, which lost 4 bases and 1 base, there was a span of 10 bases. CDR1 LNHDA and CDR2 SQIVND come from the germline V gene (reference sequence). The CDR3 spans 14 residues.